This passage covers 23 T cell receptor beta chains from one sample sequenced in a study of early T cells in non-severe SARS-CoV-2 infection. MiXCR, applied by TCRdb to the 5' RACE reads, yields one record per CDR3 protein. Of 20,000 to 25,000 distinct CDR3 sequences listed, 5.3% were seen once; the top ten hold over 8.5%. The sequenced sample was whole blood. These receptors came from an adult who was a healthcare worker with PCR-confirmed SARS-CoV-2 infection or an uninfected control (not recorded which).

V gene TRBV4-2 combines with J gene TRBJ2-1, with TRBD2 matching 10 bases. The CDR3 runs to 16 residues. The germline V gene has CDR1 LGHNA and CDR2 YNFKEQ. V gave up 0 bases and J gave up 3 bases; unmatched junction bases: 2. Written as DNA, the CDR3 is TGTGCCAGCAGCCAAGATCTAGCGGGAGTCTACAATGAGCAGTTCTTC. Residues: CASSQDLAGVYNEQFF.

This clonotype was detected ten times or more. CDR3 region: CASSQKPVGPIVINEQFF. The CDR3 DNA reads TGCGCCAGCAGCCAAAAGCCGGTTGGTCCCATCGTTATCAATGAGCAGTTCTTC. J is TRBJ2-1 and V is TRBV4-3, with D unclear. This CDR3 has 18 amino acids. Germline assignment: CDR1 LGHNA and CDR2 YSLEER. With 2 bases removed from V and 6 bases from J, the gap between germline ends came to 23 bases.

This clonotype was observed at least ten times. This rearrangement joins TRBV7-3 to TRBJ2-3; maybe TRBD2 (6 bases). Germline-derived CDR1 and CDR2 are SGHTA and FQGTGA. V lost 0 bases and J lost 2, with 9 bases in between. The CDR3 contains 15 residues. The CDR3 spells CASSLTSGFTDTQYF. The CDR3 nucleotides read TGTGCCAGCAGCTTAACTAGCGGATTCACAGATACGCAGTATTTT.

This clonotype was recorded many times. V gene TRBV18 combines with J gene TRBJ1-1; D not resolved. The CDR3 has 13 amino acids. V lost 8 bases and J 6 bases, leaving 16 bases between the germline ends. Germline V lookup: CDR1 KGHSH, CDR2 LQKENI. CDR3 sequence reads: CASLDKSFPEAFF. Written as DNA, the CDR3 is TGTGCCAGCCTCGATAAATCGTTCCCTGAAGCTTTCTTT.

This clonotype has at least ten counts. The V call is TRBV6-2 or TRBV6-3, the J call TRBJ2-1; the match to TRBD2 covers 11 bases. J was trimmed by 0 bases and V by 3 bases; bases with no gene match: 10. Germline CDR1 and CDR2: MNHEY and SVGEGT. The CDR3 is made up of 19 amino acids. The CDR3, as DNA: TGTGCCAGCAGTTATGTCCTAGCGGGAGGCCGCTCCTCCTACAATGAGCAGTTCTTC. This sequence encodes CASSYVLAGGRSSYNEQFF.

Ten or more counts support this clonotype. The chain combines TRBV27 with TRBJ1-6; D is uncertain. The CDR3 has 14 residues. Germline V lookup: CDR1 MNHEY, CDR2 SMNVEV (reference sequence). The V end was cut by 2 bases, the J end by 6 bases, with 8 bases between. The CDR3 bases are TGTGCCAGCAGTTTAGCCGAGCTTAATTCACCCCTCCACTTT. This sequence encodes CASSLAELNSPLHF.

This clonotype appeared many times. CDR3 protein: CASSERGAVSPDTQYF. The CDR3, as DNA: TGTGCCAGCAGTGAACGGGGGGCGGTTTCCCCAGATACGCAGTATTTT. The chain combines TRBV6-1 with TRBJ2-3, with D possibly TRBD2 on 7 matching bases. The length of the CDR3 is 16 residues. V was pared by 2 bases and J by 4 bases, with 16 bases between. Germline V CDR1 and CDR2: MNHNS, SASEGT.

This clonotype was recorded many times. The chain joins TRBV6-1 to TRBJ1-4, with D maybe TRBD1 (5 bases). The V gene's germline CDR1 is MNHNS and CDR2 SASEGT. Trimming pared 8 bases from V and 3 bases from J, leaving 13 bases between. The CDR3 runs to 14 residues. CDR3 residues: CASSGGVANEKLFF. CDR3 sequence (DNA): TGTGCCAGCTCGGGGGGGGTGGCTAATGAAAAACTGTTTTTT.

The V call is TRBV18, the J call TRBJ1-5, with D possibly TRBD1 on 6 matching bases. The CDR3 sequence is 14 residues long. Germline V CDR1 and CDR2: KGHSH, LQKENI. V gave up 0 bases and J gave up 6 bases, with 9 bases separating them. CDR3 loop: CASSPPGGGQPQHF. The CDR3 region has the DNA TGTGCCAGCTCACCACCCGGGGGCGGTCAGCCCCAGCATTTT.

In this sample, this clonotype turned up many times. V gene TRBV27 combines with J gene TRBJ2-3, with D perhaps TRBD1 (6 bases). The CDR3 consists of 13 residues. Per germline, CDR1 MNHEY and CDR2 SMNVEV (reference sequence). Trimming cost V 6 bases and J 6 bases, with 13 bases left between them. The CDR3, as DNA: TGTGCCAGCAGGGTGACAGGAACGGATACGCAGTATTTT. It specifies CASRVTGTDTQYF.

At least ten counts were recorded for this clonotype. Written as DNA, the CDR3 is TGCAGCGTAGCGGGGGGGGAGCACTACAATGAGCAGTTCTTC. Translated, it gives CSVAGGEHYNEQFF. The gene calls are TRBV29-1 and TRBJ2-1; 10 bases fit TRBD2. Germline V gives CDR1 SQVTM, CDR2 ANQGSEA. V lost 6 bases and J lost 3; bases outside the gene matches: 5. CDR3 length equals 14 residues.

This clonotype came up many times. The chain has TRBV5-1 and TRBJ2-3; 7 bases match TRBD2. This CDR3 contains 15 residues. V dropped 7 bases and J dropped 4; count of bases not matched to a gene: 12. Germline lookup yields CDR1 SGHRS and CDR2 YFSETQ. The CDR3 sequence: CASSPGGESADTQYF. DNA of the CDR3: TGCGCCAGCTCCCCTGGGGGGGAGAGTGCAGATACGCAGTATTTT. The full variable domain, in which reference TRBV5-1 and TRBJ2-3 provide the parts outside the CDR3, is KAGVTQTPRYLIKTRGQQVTLSCSPISGHRSVSWYQQTPGQGLQFLFEYFSETQRNKGNFPGRFSGRQFSNSRSEMNVSTLELGDSALYLCASSPGGESADTQYFGPGTRLTVL.

This clonotype was seen ten or more times. The chain's CDR3 is CASSSGRVGAEKLFF. CDR3 sequence (DNA): TGTGCCAGCAGCTCGGGGAGGGTCGGGGCCGAAAAACTGTTTTTT. The J gene is TRBJ1-4, the V gene TRBV5-6; a possible D gene is TRBD1 (5 bases). Trimming left V 3 bases short and J 8 bases short, with 17 bases between. Germline lookup yields CDR1 SGHDT and CDR2 YYEEEE. The CDR3 consists of 15 residues.

This clonotype was seen at least ten times. The DNA of the CDR3 is TGCGCCAGCAGAAAACTCGGACTAGCGGGAGACGATACGCAGTATTTT. It is translated as CASRKLGLAGDDTQYF. The rearrangement uses TRBV10-2 and TRBJ2-3, with TRBD2 matching over 13 bases. CDR3 length equals 16 residues. With V trimmed by 6 bases and J by 6 bases, 9 bases remained unmatched. Germline V gives CDR1 WSHSY, CDR2 SAAADI.

This clonotype was recorded at least ten times. The chain is built from TRBV20-1 and TRBJ1-3, with 8 bases lining up with TRBD1. This CDR3 contains 18 residues. V lost 0 bases and J lost 2; bases outside the gene matches: 12. The germline V gene encodes CDR1 DFQATT and CDR2 SNEGSKA (reference sequence). This CDR3 is CSARDIGSDRGAGNTIYF. DNA of the CDR3: TGCAGTGCTAGAGATATCGGATCCGACAGGGGAGCTGGAAACACCATATATTTT.

The V gene is TRBV7-2, the J gene TRBJ2-1; 7 positions match TRBD2. V was clipped by 4 bases and J by 3 bases; unmatched bases: 6. This CDR3 contains 15 residues. Germline lookup yields CDR1 SGHTA and CDR2 FQGNSA. The CDR3 reads CASSSSGGYYNEQFF. The CDR3 nucleotides read TGTGCCAGCAGCTCGTCGGGAGGCTACTACAATGAGCAGTTCTTC.

This clonotype was detected many times. The rearrangement joins TRBV7-2 to TRBJ2-1, with D perhaps matching TRBD1 (5 bases). Germline V gene sequence: CDR1 SGHTA, CDR2 FQGNSA. V lost 4 bases and J lost 16, with 14 bases in between. The CDR3 extends over 11 amino acids. CDR3 sequence (DNA): TGTGCCAGCAGCTCAGGGCCAACTTTCTTCTTC. Amino acid sequence: CASSSGPTFFF.

The V and J genes are TRBV7-9 and TRBJ2-3; 9 bases align to TRBD2. Germline V CDR1 and CDR2: SEHNR, FQNEAQ (reference sequence). V was pared by 6 bases and J by 5 bases, with 12 bases of the junction left unmatched. The CDR3 consists of 16 residues. CDR3 DNA sequence: TGTGCCAGCAGTCAGACGGCAGCGGGAGGAGGAGATACGCAGTATTTT. Translated: CASSQTAAGGGDTQYF.

Sample share makes this clonotype medium-sized. The chain couples TRBV25-1 to TRBJ2-7; 7 bases agree with TRBD2. J gave up 3 bases and V 8 bases, and 7 bases lay outside the gene matches. CDR3 length: 13 residues. The germline V gene has CDR1 MGHDK and CDR2 SYGVNS. The CDR3 here is CASVSGMGYEQYF. The DNA of the CDR3 is TGTGCCAGCGTAAGCGGGATGGGCTACGAGCAGTACTTC.

This clonotype has a handful of counts. The chain recombines TRBV11-1 with TRBJ1-1; unclear D gene. The CDR3 length is 14 residues. The germline V gene has CDR1 SGHAT and CDR2 FQDESV (reference sequence). V gave up 3 bases and J gave up 4 bases, with 12 bases separating them. CDR3 nucleotide sequence: TGTGCCAGCAGCTTTATGGGTCTGGGCACTGAAGCTTTCTTT. Translated: CASSFMGLGTEAFF.

This clonotype was detected many times. This chain uses TRBV20-1 with TRBJ2-7, with TRBD2 as a possible D gene (5 bases). Germline lookup yields CDR1 DFQATT and CDR2 SNEGSKA (reference sequence). This CDR3 has 13 residues. Deletions cut 5 bases from V and 0 bases from J, with 11 bases between. CDR3 nucleotides: TGCAGTGCTGAGGGCGGACGCTCCTACGAGCAGTACTTC. Amino acid sequence: CSAEGGRSYEQYF.

In this sample, this clonotype turned up a few times. The V gene is TRBV5-6, the J gene TRBJ2-7, with 12 bases that match TRBD2. There are 17 residues in the CDR3. CDR1 SGHDT and CDR2 YYEEEE come from the germline V gene. With V trimmed by 3 bases and J by 2 bases, 9 bases remained unmatched. This CDR3 is CASSSTPGLAGTYEQYF. In nucleotides, the CDR3 is TGTGCCAGCAGCTCGACTCCAGGACTAGCGGGGACCTACGAGCAGTACTTC. Full variable domain (outside the CDR3, taken from reference TRBV5-6 and TRBJ2-7): DAGVTQSPTHLIKTRGQQVTLRCSPKSGHDTVSWYQQALGQGPQFIFQYYEEEERQRGNFPDRFSGHQFPNYSSELNVNALLLGDSALYLCASSSTPGLAGTYEQYFGPGTRLTVT.

This clonotype was counted many times. V gene TRBV6-6 combines with J gene TRBJ1-1; D not resolved. Germline assignment: CDR1 MNHNY and CDR2 SVGAGI (reference sequence). CDR3 size: 12 residues. V was trimmed by 2 bases and J by 1 base, leaving 2 bases between them. The CDR3 sequence: CASSYRNTEAFF. The CDR3 DNA follows: TGTGCCAGCAGTTACAGGAACACTGAAGCTTTCTTT.